The TCR beta chain described here comes from a study of blood T cell repertoires in COVID-19. This table comes from immunoSEQ multiplex PCR, and its TCRdb copy is limited to in-frame clones, with some not included. The table has some 200,000 clones, roughly 80% seen once; the top ten hold roughly 17%. The CDR3 spans 13 residues. Germline CDR1 is KGHSH and CDR2 is LQKENI. Trimming pared 8 bases from V and 10 bases from J, leaving 20 bases between. The clonotype was recovered from a woman aged 50 to 60 who had recovered from COVID-19. J is TRBJ1-2 and V is TRBV18; D is unclear. The source material was PBMCs or T cells enriched from blood (not recorded which). The CDR3 nucleotides read TGTGCCAGCCGAAAAGAAAAAGGACTGTTCTACACCTTC. It specifies CASRKEKGLFYTF.